The source of this T cell receptor (beta chain) is a study of T cell changes during pregnancy in multiple sclerosis. TCRdb's table, derived via immunoSEQ multiplex PCR, lists solely in-frame clones and lacks some. The sample lists some 38,000 clones; 70% to 90% were seen once. The sequenced sample was CD8+ T cells from peripheral blood mononuclear cells, obtained in the third trimester of pregnancy. This receptor was taken from a female donor with multiple sclerosis, enrolled in a pregnancy study.

CDR3 protein: CASSFVRGYNEQFF. In DNA form, the CDR3 reads TGTGCCAGCAGCTTCGTGCGGGGGTACAATGAGCAGTTCTTC. This chain uses TRBV7-9 with TRBJ2-1, with 7 bases fitting TRBD2. With V trimmed by 3 bases and J by 4 bases, 3 bases remained unmatched. In germline, CDR1 is SEHNR, CDR2 FQNEAQ (reference sequence). CDR3 length: 14 residues.